Given below is one T cell receptor (beta chain) in context. This record comes from a study of blood T cell repertoires in COVID-19. Study at large: PBMCs, B-cell-depleted T cells, or T cells were the source of the cDNA or gDNA that made up the material.

V was pared by 3 bases and J by 2 bases, with 5 bases of the junction left unmatched. Germline V CDR1 and CDR2: MDHEN, SYDVKM. This CDR3 has 16 residues. The method was immunoSEQ multiplex PCR; TCRdb's version includes in-frame clones alone and lacks a portion of them. The data contain some 100,000 clones, 81% of them singletons. Sequenced sample: peripheral blood. This TCR was sampled from an elderly man with active or convalescent COVID-19. The J gene is TRBJ2-1, the V gene TRBV28, with 9 bases fitting TRBD2. The CDR3 loop is CASSFSAGGAYNEQFF. For the CDR3, the DNA is TGTGCCAGCAGTTTCAGTGCGGGGGGGGCCTACAATGAGCAGTTCTTC.